The 30 T cell receptor beta chains given below trace back to one sample, sequenced in a study of shared T cell receptors in the human thymus. Using immunoSEQ multiplex PCR, the repertoire was profiled, and TCRdb retains in-frame clones only, with some absent. The data contain roughly 68,000 clones, about 96% of them singletons. Sample: thymocytes. The receptors derive from a human donor.

The rearrangement uses TRBV7-2 and TRBJ1-5; 7 bases align to TRBD1. From germline, CDR1 is SGHTA and CDR2 FQGNSA. This CDR3 is built from 16 residues. V gave up 5 bases and J gave up 3 bases; unmatched junction bases: 10. The CDR3 DNA sequence: TGTGCCAGCAGCCTTGACCAACAGGGGCCCAATCAGCCCCAGCATTTT. Its translation: CASSLDQQGPNQPQHF.

The chain combines TRBV4-2 with TRBJ2-7, with 7 bases matching TRBD1. The CDR3 is 15 residues long. J was trimmed by 0 bases and V by 4 bases; bases with no gene match: 6. In germline, CDR1 is LGHNA, CDR2 YNFKEQ. DNA of the CDR3: TGTGCCAGCAGCCTTAGGACAGGTTACTCCTACGAGCAGTACTTC. Its protein product is CASSLRTGYSYEQYF.

J is TRBJ2-5 and V is TRBV6-1; D is unclear. The CDR3 is 14 amino acids. The germline V and J ends were trimmed by 3 bases and 5 bases, with 13 bases remaining between them. Germline CDR1 is MNHNS and CDR2 is SASEGT. CDR3 amino acids: CASSDFWGMETQYF. The CDR3 region has the DNA TGTGCCAGCAGTGATTTCTGGGGTATGGAGACCCAGTACTTC.

The chain has TRBV15 and TRBJ1-1, with a weak D call TRBD1 (5 bases). Germline-derived CDR1 and CDR2 are LNHNV and YYDKDF (reference sequence). V lost 2 bases and J lost 0, with 25 bases in between. This CDR3 is 20 amino acids long. DNA for the CDR3: TGTGCCACCAGCAGATCCAAGAGACCAGGGACGGGCTGCGTGAACACTGAAGCTTTCTTT. Translating gives CATSRSKRPGTGCVNTEAFF.

The chain recombines TRBV4-2 with TRBJ1-3; 9 bases agree with TRBD1. J gave up 0 bases and V 6 bases, and 15 bases lay outside the gene matches. CDR3 length: 19 amino acids. In germline, CDR1 is LGHNA, CDR2 YNFKEQ. The CDR3 reads CASSEPPGQGPISGNTIYF. The CDR3 coding sequence is TGTGCCAGCAGTGAACCCCCGGGACAGGGCCCTATCTCTGGAAACACCATATATTTT.

The CDR3 DNA reads TGCGCCAGCAGCCAGGACCGGGACAGGGATTCCCTCGGGAACACCGGGGAGCTGTTTTTT. Translating it yields CASSQDRDRDSLGNTGELFF. The chain has TRBV4-3 and TRBJ2-2, with 9 nucleotides matching TRBD1. V shed 3 bases and J 1 base; nucleotides not matched to a gene: 15. The CDR3 is 20 amino acids. The V gene's germline CDR1 is LGHNA and CDR2 YSLEER.

The genes are TRBV7-9 and TRBJ2-7, with D tentatively TRBD2 (7 bases). This CDR3 has 12 residues. Germline CDR1 is SEHNR and CDR2 is FQNEAQ (reference sequence). Trimming stripped 9 bases from V and 6 bases from J, with 15 bases between. CDR3 nucleotides: TGTGCCAGAGGGGGGGCCCGCGGCGAGCAGTACTTC. Encoded protein: CARGGARGEQYF.

CDR3 coding DNA: TGTGCCAGTAGTATTTGGTGGCCGTTGTCCTACAATGAGCAGTTCTTC. It codes for CASSIWWPLSYNEQFF. The chain has TRBV19 and TRBJ2-1; D gene ambiguous. The CDR3 contains 16 residues. V was clipped by 3 bases and J by 1 base, with 13 bases between them. Germline V CDR1 and CDR2: LNHDA, SQIVND (reference sequence).

J is TRBJ2-4 and V is TRBV5-4; 9 nucleotides line up with TRBD2. The CDR3 length is 17 residues. Germline assignment: CDR1 SGHNT and CDR2 YYREEE (reference sequence). The J segment lost 5 bases and the V segment lost 3 bases, leaving 12 bases of the junction unmatched. CDR3 DNA sequence: TGTGCCAGCAGCTGGCACCATAGCGGGGGCCTTCAAAACATTCAGTACTTC. Protein product: CASSWHHSGGLQNIQYF.

The CDR3 DNA follows: TGCGCCAGCAGCCAAGGGGCCGGGACTAACACCGGGGAGCTGTTTTTT. This sequence encodes CASSQGAGTNTGELFF. The chain carries TRBV4-1 and TRBJ2-2; D perhaps matches TRBD2 (6 bases). The V gene's germline CDR1 is MGHRA and CDR2 YSYEKL. Trimming cost V 1 base and J 2 bases, with 11 bases left between them. The CDR3 runs to 16 residues.

The chain joins TRBV13 to TRBJ2-5, with D perhaps TRBD1 (5 bases). The CDR3 consists of 19 residues. Per germline, CDR1 PRHDT and CDR2 FYEKMQ (reference sequence). V gave up 1 base and J gave up 4 bases, with 25 bases separating them. This CDR3 is CASSLVEQGNEGLGETQYF. The DNA of the CDR3 is TGTGCCAGCAGCTTAGTGGAGCAGGGAAATGAAGGCTTGGGAGAGACCCAGTACTTC.

The chain uses TRBV21-1 and TRBJ2-7; the DNA was not compared with TRBD2, the D call given in the table. TRBV21-1 is listed as a pseudogene. The CDR3 sequence is 12 residues long. CDR3 region: CASSREAYEQYF. The CDR3 DNA follows: TGTGCCAGCAGCAGGGAGGCCTACGAGCAGTACTTC.

The genes are TRBV10-3 and TRBJ1-2; D is uncertain. This CDR3 is built from 13 residues. CDR1 ENHRY and CDR2 SYGVKD come from the germline V gene. V shed 7 bases and J shed 1 base, with 10 bases lying between them. The CDR3 region is CAITKLGNYGYTF. The CDR3 nucleotides read TGTGCCATCACAAAGCTCGGTAACTATGGCTACACCTTC.

This clone was seen once. The genes are TRBV9 and TRBJ2-1, with D uncertain. The CDR3 extends over 15 amino acids. Trimming took 0 bases from V and 5 from J, leaving 12 bases between them. Germline CDR1 reads SGDLS; CDR2 reads YYNGEE. CDR3 sequence (DNA): TGTGCCAGCAGCGTAGTTCCAAAACCTCACAATGAGCAGTTCTTC. Translating gives CASSVVPKPHNEQFF.

CDR3 nucleotide sequence: TGCGCCAGCAGCCACCGCGTAAGGGGAGGATACACAGATACGCAGTATTTT. This codes for CASSHRVRGGYTDTQYF. The chain links TRBV4-3 to TRBJ2-3; possibly TRBD2 for D (6 bases). Trimming removed 3 bases from V and 2 bases from J, with 18 bases in between. Germline values: CDR1 LGHNA, CDR2 YSLEER. The CDR3 spans 17 residues.

This clone was seen only once. V is TRBV11-2 and J is TRBJ1-4; D is ambiguous. Trimming cost V 1 base and J 9 bases, with 6 bases left between them. The CDR3 contains 12 residues. Germline CDR1 reads SGHAT; CDR2 reads FQNNGV. The DNA for the CDR3 is TGTGCCAGCAGCTTAGTACACCAAAAACTGTTTTTT. Its protein product is CASSLVHQKLFF.

The chain links TRBV11-1 to TRBJ1-1; a possible D gene is TRBD1 (5 bases). The CDR3 length is 15 residues. Trimming shortened V by 4 bases and J by 2 bases, and 14 bases separated the two germline ends. Germline V gene lookup returns CDR1 SGHAT and CDR2 FQDESV (reference sequence). The CDR3 loop is CASSSIRGANTEAFF. The CDR3 DNA sequence: TGTGCCAGCAGCTCTATAAGGGGAGCAAACACTGAAGCTTTCTTT.

The CDR3 coding sequence is TGCAGCGTTTGGGACAGGGTCGGCGAGCAGTACTTC. It translates to CSVWDRVGEQYF. The gene calls are TRBV29-1 and TRBJ2-7; 9 bases are shared with TRBD1. Unmatched junction bases numbered 5, after V lost 5 bases and J lost 6 bases. CDR3 length: 12 amino acids. Per germline, CDR1 SQVTM and CDR2 ANQGSEA.

J is TRBJ2-5 and V is TRBV18; 7 bases line up with TRBD2. The CDR3 has 15 residues. J gave up 4 bases and V 0 bases, and 5 bases lay outside the gene matches. In germline, CDR1 is KGHSH, CDR2 LQKENI. CDR3: CASSPPWGGRETQYF. DNA of the CDR3: TGTGCCAGCTCACCACCTTGGGGCGGGAGAGAGACCCAGTACTTC.

The rearrangement uses TRBV15 and TRBJ1-4, with TRBD1 matching over 7 bases. Germline V CDR1 and CDR2: LNHNV, YYDKDF (reference sequence). J gave up 7 bases and V 5 bases, and 10 bases lay outside the gene matches. CDR3 length: 15 amino acids. The CDR3 DNA sequence: TGTGCCACCAGCGGGCCGGGACAGCAGAGTGAAAAACTGTTTTTT. It specifies CATSGPGQQSEKLFF.

The chain employs TRBV2 and TRBJ1-3; possible D gene TRBD1, 6 bases. Deletions cut 1 base from V and 0 bases from J, with 19 bases between. The CDR3 is made up of 19 amino acids. Germline assignment: CDR1 SNHLY and CDR2 FYNNEI. The CDR3, as DNA: TGTGCCAGCAGTGAAGAGGACAGTGCAAGGCCTATCTCTGGAAACACCATATATTTT. Its protein is CASSEEDSARPISGNTIYF.

The CDR3 region is CASSSSGGANEQFF. CDR3 DNA sequence: TGTGCCAGCAGCTCTAGCGGGGGGGCCAATGAGCAGTTCTTC. The genes are TRBV9 and TRBJ2-1; 12 bases fit TRBD2. Germline lookup yields CDR1 SGDLS and CDR2 YYNGEE. V shed 4 bases, J shed 6 bases, and the junction held 2 bases outside the gene matches. The CDR3 runs 14 residues.

This chain connects TRBV7-2 to TRBJ2-4; TRBD1 aligns across 8 bases. Per the germline V gene, CDR1 is SGHTA and CDR2 is FQGNSA. This CDR3 has 15 residues. V lost 5 bases, J lost 1 base, and 4 bases stayed unmatched. The CDR3 DNA is TGTGCCAGCAGCCGATGGACAGGGGCCAAAAACATTCAGTACTTC. This gives the protein CASSRWTGAKNIQYF.

In its sample, this clone was seen once. The chain recombines TRBV4-3 with TRBJ2-1, with D possibly TRBD1 on 6 matching bases. Trimming cost V 7 bases and J 6 bases, with 16 bases left between them. Germline CDR1 reads LGHNA; CDR2 reads YSLEER. The CDR3 spans 14 residues. In DNA, the CDR3 is TGCGCCAGCATGTTTACAAAACAGGGCAATGAGCAGTTCTTC. Translated: CASMFTKQGNEQFF.

This rearrangement joins TRBV9 to TRBJ2-1; D uncertain. The V gene's germline CDR1 is SGDLS and CDR2 YYNGEE. The CDR3 extends over 16 amino acids. V lost 4 bases to trimming and J lost 0 bases, with 14 bases between them. CDR3 DNA: TGTGCCAGCAGCACTCTTGCTACGAGCTCCTACAATGAGCAGTTCTTC. Encoded protein: CASSTLATSSYNEQFF. The full variable domain, with the rest looked up from reference TRBV9 and TRBJ2-1, is DSGVTQTPKHLITATGQRVTLRCSPRSGDLSVYWYQQSLDQGLQFLIQYYNGEERAKGNILERFSAQQFPDLHSELNLSSLELGDSALYFCASSTLATSSYNEQFFGPGTRLTVL.

The V call is TRBV19, the J call TRBJ1-4; D possibly corresponds to TRBD1 (5 bases). V lost 6 bases and J 3 bases, leaving 20 bases between the germline ends. The CDR3 has 17 residues. Germline V CDR1 and CDR2: LNHDA, SQIVND (reference sequence). CDR3 nucleotide sequence: TGTGCCAGTAGCTTCGGGACGCTTAAAGGAGCTAATGAAAAACTGTTTTTT. Its translation is CASSFGTLKGANEKLFF.

The J gene is TRBJ2-1, the V gene TRBV6-4, with TRBD2 as a possible D gene (6 bases). The CDR3 runs 12 residues. The V gene's germline CDR1 is MRHNA and CDR2 SNTAGT. V lost 8 bases and J lost 7, with 12 bases in between. CDR3 nucleotides: TGTGCCAGCTCGCGGGGCGGTAATGAGCAGTTCTTC. Translated, it gives CASSRGGNEQFF.

The chain carries TRBV13 and TRBJ2-5, with D possibly being TRBD1 or TRBD2 (5 bases each). CDR1 is PRHDT, CDR2 FYEKMQ, per germline (reference sequence). The CDR3 covers 15 residues. V was cut by 0 bases and J by 1 base, with 9 bases left in between. The CDR3 bases are TGTGCCAGCAGCTTAGGTGGGGGAATCCAAGAGACCCAGTACTTC. Translation gives CASSLGGGIQETQYF.

This chain uses TRBV5-1 with TRBJ2-5; D is ambiguous. CDR1 SGHRS and CDR2 YFSETQ come from the germline V gene. V lost 5 bases and J lost 1, with 15 bases in between. The CDR3 has 15 residues. For the CDR3, the DNA is TGCGCCAGCAGTAAACGTATTAGCATCCAAGAGACCCAGTACTTC. Residues: CASSKRISIQETQYF.

This chain connects TRBV4-2 to TRBJ2-7; TRBD1 might be the D (5 bases). The germline V gene encodes CDR1 LGHNA and CDR2 YNFKEQ. This CDR3 region has 14 residues. The germline V and J ends were trimmed by 0 bases and 5 bases, with 11 bases remaining between them. The CDR3 nucleotides are TGTGCCAGCAGCCAAGATATGGGGCTCGACGAGCAGTACTTC. It encodes CASSQDMGLDEQYF.